Following are 3 T cell receptor beta chains from one sample sequenced in a study of blood T cell repertoires in COVID-19. Using immunoSEQ multiplex PCR, the repertoire was profiled, and TCRdb retains in-frame clones only, with some absent. The top ten clones hold roughly 5.6% of a sample with approximately 150,000 clones, roughly 83% of them seen once. Input material: PBMCs or T cells enriched from blood (not recorded which). These receptors all stem from a man aged 70 or older who had been exposed to COVID-19.

CDR3 DNA sequence: TGTGCCAGCAGCGTCCGGGACAGATCCTATGGCTACACCTTC. Protein: CASSVRDRSYGYTF. The chain is built from TRBV7-8 and TRBJ1-2; TRBD1 matches 7 bases. V lost 5 bases to trimming and J lost 4 bases; unmatched junction nucleotides: 7. The CDR3 has 14 residues. The V gene's germline CDR1 is SGHVS and CDR2 FQNEAQ.

The chain has TRBV5-6 and TRBJ2-7; D gene uncertain. Trimming pared 0 bases from V and 4 bases from J, leaving 14 bases between. The length of the CDR3 is 15 residues. Per the germline V gene, CDR1 is SGHDT and CDR2 is YYEEEE. CDR3 in DNA: TGTGCCAGCAGCTTGGCCAGGTCGAATCTTTACGAGCAGTACTTC. The encoded protein is CASSLARSNLYEQYF.

The chain's CDR3 is CASLNSRTSGRNIQYF. The CDR3 DNA follows: TGTGCCAGTCTTAACTCCCGGACTAGCGGGAGGAACATTCAGTACTTC. The chain has TRBV19 and TRBJ2-4, with 14 bases lining up with TRBD2. The junction had 10 bases not matched to a gene; V was cut back by 8 bases and J by 7 bases. The CDR3 sequence is 16 residues long. The V gene's germline CDR1 is LNHDA and CDR2 SQIVND (reference sequence).